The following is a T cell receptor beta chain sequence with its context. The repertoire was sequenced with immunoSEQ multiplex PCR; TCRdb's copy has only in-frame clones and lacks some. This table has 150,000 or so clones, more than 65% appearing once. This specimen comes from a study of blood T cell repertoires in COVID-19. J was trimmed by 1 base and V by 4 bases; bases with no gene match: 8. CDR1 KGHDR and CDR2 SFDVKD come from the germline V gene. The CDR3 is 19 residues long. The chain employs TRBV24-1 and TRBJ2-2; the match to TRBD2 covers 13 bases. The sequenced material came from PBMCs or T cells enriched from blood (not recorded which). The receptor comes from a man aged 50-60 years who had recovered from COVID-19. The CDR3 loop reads CATSDYSRLAGGNTGELFF. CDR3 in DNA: TGTGCCACCAGTGACTATTCTCGACTAGCGGGAGGGAACACCGGGGAGCTGTTTTTT.